This TCR beta chain is drawn from a study of metastatic and nonmetastatic thyroid tumors. Overall study context: Repertoire comparison spanned blood and tumor or nodule tissue of malignant and benign thyroid patients.

This clone is categorized as medium-sized. No patient received treatment before thyroid surgery. Original processing notes: Differences in CDR3 between clinicopathological groups were drawn on to build a classifier intended to discriminate distant-metastatic papillary thyroid cancer patients. TCRdb re-called the PCR reads through MiXCR. For this entry, the V and J calls and clone size follow TCRdb and not the study's own pipeline. The sample has 15,000 to 20,000 clones, 15% to 17% seen once. The germline V gene has CDR1 MNHNY and CDR2 SVGAGI (reference sequence). The CDR3 has 14 residues. V lost 2 bases and J 2 bases, leaving 10 bases between the germline ends.

The receptor was derived from a female donor with papillary thyroid cancer or a benign thyroid nodule (not recorded which). Some clones in this sample may be carry-over from other donors' samples. The specimen was blood. The chain combines TRBV6-6 with TRBJ2-7, with a possible D match to TRBD2 (5 bases). The CDR3 is CASSYQADTYEQYF. The CDR3 coding sequence is TGTGCCAGCAGTTACCAAGCGGATACCTACGAGCAGTACTTC.